These T cell receptor beta chains were read from a single sample in a study of T-cell memory formation after mild COVID-19. MiXCR, applied by TCRdb to the 5' RACE reads, yields one record per CDR3 protein. The table has over 11,000 distinct CDR3 sequences, approximately 19% seen once. The specimen sequenced was PBMCs or a T cell subset sorted from them (not recorded which). These TCRs come from an adult woman who had mild COVID-19 (a few samples of this study predate the infection). Cell type and time point are not known. Both conserved end residues are part of each CDR3. A D gene is named only where the DNA matches it firmly. Not all rows give a size; the values are once, few, many and, for expanded clones, a class.

D	V	J	size	DNA	CDR3
TRBD2	TRBV29-1	TRBJ2-1	many	TGCAGCGTGACTAGCGGGAGTGTTAATGAGCAGTTCTTC	CSVTSGSVNEQFF
.	TRBV4-2	TRBJ2-3	many	TGTGCCAGCAGCCAAGATGATTGGACAGATACGCAGTATTTT	CASSQDDWTDTQYF
TRBD2	TRBV4-3	TRBJ2-5	many	TGCGCCAGCAGCCAATATGGACTAGCGGGGGAAAAAGAGACCCAGTACTTC	CASSQYGLAGEKETQYF
.	TRBV20-1	TRBJ1-2	many	TGCAGTGCTAACCCCCGGGGAGGCACTAACTATGGCTACACCTTC	CSANPRGGTNYGYTF
.	TRBV6-6	TRBJ2-5	.	TGTGCCAGCAGTTATTTGGGGGCCAGTAAGACCCAGTACTTC	CASSYLGASKTQYF
.	TRBV4-3	TRBJ2-5	many	TGCGCCAGCAGCCAAGATATCGGACAAGGAGAGACCCAGTACTTC	CASSQDIGQGETQYF
.	TRBV14	TRBJ1-1	many	TGTGCCAGCAGCCAAGGGGTGATCACCGAAGCTTTCTTT	CASSQGVITEAFF
TRBD2	TRBV25-1	TRBJ2-1	many	TGTGCCAGCAGTGATTACGGGACTAGCTTCAATGAGCAGTTCTTC	CASSDYGTSFNEQFF
.	TRBV7-6	TRBJ2-1	many	TGTGCCAGCAGCACGGCCGGGACAGCCCGTCCCGCGGGAGCTCTTACTGAGCAGTTCTTC	CASSTAGTARPAGALTEQFF
.	TRBV7-9	TRBJ2-4	.	TGTGCCGTACTAGCCAAAAACATTCAGTACTTC	CAVLAKNIQYF
.	TRBV7-8	TRBJ2-3	.	TGTGCCAGCAGCTTAGCGGTAGGCACAGATACGCAGTATTTT	CASSLAVGTDTQYF
.	TRBV29-1	TRBJ2-7	many	TGCAGCGTTTTAGGGCAGCCCTACGAGCAGTACTTC	CSVLGQPYEQYF
.	TRBV4-3	TRBJ2-7	many	TGCGCCAGCAGCCTGGGAGAATCCTACGAGCAGTACTTC	CASSLGESYEQYF
TRBD2	TRBV20-1	TRBJ2-1	many	TGCAGTGCCCCCAGCCCAGCGGGAGGCGGGACTGAGCAGTTCTTC	CSAPSPAGGGTEQFF
.	TRBV12-3/TRBV12-4	TRBJ2-5	.	TGTGCCAGCCGCAGACAGGGGACGGGAGGAGAGACCCAGTACTTC	CASRRQGTGGETQYF
TRBD1	TRBV19	TRBJ2-1	.	TGTGCCAGTAGTCAGGGGCAGGGGGCCAATGAGCAGTTCTTC	CASSQGQGANEQFF
.	TRBV12-3/TRBV12-4	TRBJ1-2	many	TGTGCCAGCAGTTTTAAAGGGGCCGGCACCTTC	CASSFKGAGTF
TRBD1	TRBV6-1	TRBJ1-2	many	TGTGCCAGCAGTGAAGGGACAGGGGGGTATGGCTACACCTTC	CASSEGTGGYGYTF
TRBD1	TRBV5-6	TRBJ1-2	.	TGTGCCAGCAGCCTCCGGGACAGGAATAACTATGGCTACACCTTC	CASSLRDRNNYGYTF
TRBD2	TRBV24-1	TRBJ2-5	many	TGTGCCACCAGTGAGGGACTAGCGGGTCCCTTTCGGGAGACCCAGTACTTC	CATSEGLAGPFRETQYF
TRBD2	TRBV7-8	TRBJ2-1	.	TGTGCCAGCAGCTTAGGGACTAGCGGGGCGAATGAGCAGTTCTTC	CASSLGTSGANEQFF
.	TRBV19	TRBJ1-5	.	TGTGCCAGTATTGGACTGGGAGAGTCCCAGCATTTT	CASIGLGESQHF
.	TRBV18	TRBJ2-7	many	TGTGCCAGCTCATCCTCGGGGGAGGCCTACGAGCAGTACTTC	CASSSSGEAYEQYF
.	TRBV3-1	TRBJ2-5	.	TGTGCCAGCAGCCAAGATCCTCGGGTGCGGGAAGAGACCCAGTACTTC	CASSQDPRVREETQYF
.	TRBV14	TRBJ2-2	many	TGTGCCAGCAGCCAAGTTTCCGTGACCGGGGAGCTGTTTTTT	CASSQVSVTGELFF
.	TRBV18	TRBJ2-1	many	TGTGCCAGCTCCCGAGGACGGATTTACAATGAGCAGTTCTTC	CASSRGRIYNEQFF
.	TRBV24-1	TRBJ2-5	many	TGTGCCACCAGTGATTTGGCAGGGCCCCAAGAGACCCAGTACTTC	CATSDLAGPQETQYF
TRBD1	TRBV5-1	TRBJ2-7	medium-sized	TGCGCCAGCAGCTTTCCCGGGACAGGTTCCGACGAGCAGTACTTC	CASSFPGTGSDEQYF
.	TRBV27	TRBJ2-3	few	TGTGCCAGCGGCCAACCCCATGGGGTAGATACGCAGTATTTT	CASGQPHGVDTQYF
.	TRBV20-1	TRBJ1-5	many	TGCAGTGCTAGTTCAGGCAATCAGCCCCAGCATTTT	CSASSGNQPQHF
TRBD1	TRBV2	TRBJ2-7	many	TGTGCCAGCAGTGATTGGGACAGGGTGGAAACCTACGAGCAGTACTTC	CASSDWDRVETYEQYF
TRBD1	TRBV18	TRBJ1-1	many	TGTGCCAGCTCATCGTCAGGGGGACCTCGGGAAGCTTTCTTT	CASSSSGGPREAFF
.	TRBV15	TRBJ2-1	many	TGTGCCACCAGCAGGGCCGGGACCGAGCAGTTCTTC	CATSRAGTEQFF
TRBD2	TRBV30	TRBJ2-7	many	TGTGCCTGGGGACTAGGATCCTACGAGCAGTACTTC	CAWGLGSYEQYF
.	TRBV24-1	TRBJ2-3	many	TGTGCCACCAGTGATTTTGGAGATACGCAGTATTTT	CATSDFGDTQYF
.	TRBV5-1	TRBJ1-6	many	TGCGCCAGCAGCTTGGAACCGTTGAGCTCCTATAATTCACCCCTCCACTTT	CASSLEPLSSYNSPLHF
TRBD1	TRBV18	TRBJ2-7	many	TGTGCCAGCTCAACCGGACAGGCCGAGCAGTACTTC	CASSTGQAEQYF
.	TRBV4-2	TRBJ2-1	many	TGTGCCAGCAGCCAAGGCGGGATAGCGGACAAATACAATGAGCAGTTCTTC	CASSQGGIADKYNEQFF
.	TRBV12-3/TRBV12-4	TRBJ2-3	.	TGTGCCAGCAGCCGACCGGGGTGGACAAGCGACTTCACAGATACGCAGTATTTT	CASSRPGWTSDFTDTQYF
.	TRBV3-1	TRBJ2-7	few	TGTGCCAGCAGCCCGGGGGGACAAGGCGAGCAGTACTTC	CASSPGGQGEQYF
TRBD2	TRBV9	TRBJ2-3	many	TGTGCCAGCAGCGTAGGATCCCTAGCGGGGGGCCTCACAGATACGCAGTATTTT	CASSVGSLAGGLTDTQYF
.	TRBV7-3	TRBJ2-3	many	TGTGCCAGCAGCTTAGACACTTCCTGGCAGGGGTGGCGAGATACGCAGTATTTT	CASSLDTSWQGWRDTQYF
.	TRBV4-1	TRBJ1-1	many	TGCGCCAGCAGCCAAGATCGCGCGGGCGGCTTTGCGCGGTCGGCTGCGAACACTGAAGCTTTCTTT	CASSQDRAGGFARSAANTEAFF
.	TRBV7-2	TRBJ1-1	many	TGTGCCAGCAGCTTAACGTGGGGCTTCACTGAAGCTTTCTTT	CASSLTWGFTEAFF
.	TRBV7-6	TRBJ1-1	many	TGTGCCAGCAATAACCCACCGGGACACCCATTGAACACTGAAGCTTTCTTT	CASNNPPGHPLNTEAFF
.	TRBV7-9	TRBJ2-6	.	TGTGCCAGCAGCTTAAAGGGGCCCCTCAGTGGGGCCAACGTCCTGACTTTC	CASSLKGPLSGANVLTF
TRBD1	TRBV19	TRBJ1-1	many	TGTGCCAGTAGTATAGGGACAGGGGGCTTTGCTGAAGCTTTCTTT	CASSIGTGGFAEAFF
.	TRBV28	TRBJ2-5	many	TGTGCCAGCAGTTTAGGGGGACCCCAGTACTTC	CASSLGGPQYF
TRBD1	TRBV18	TRBJ1-2	many	TGTGCCAGCGCTCCTCAGGGGGCAGGGAATGGCTACACCTTC	CASAPQGAGNGYTF
TRBD1	TRBV7-9	TRBJ1-1	many	TGTGCCAGCAGCCCCCCGGACAGGGGCACTGAAGCTTTCTTT	CASSPPDRGTEAFF
.	TRBV7-2	TRBJ1-3	many	TGTGCCAGCAGAGTCCTGGGGCTTGGAAACACCATATATTTT	CASRVLGLGNTIYF
TRBD1	TRBV29-1	TRBJ2-7	medium-sized	TGCAGCGTATGGACAGGGGGTTCGTACGAGCAGTACTTC	CSVWTGGSYEQYF
TRBD1	TRBV6-5	TRBJ1-2	many	TGTGCCAGCAGTTATTCTACAGGGGGCACTAATGGCTACACCTTC	CASSYSTGGTNGYTF
TRBD2	TRBV7-9	TRBJ2-1	many	TGTGCCAGCAGCTTAGAACTAGCGTCTTACAATGAGCAGTTCTTC	CASSLELASYNEQFF
.	TRBV7-8	TRBJ2-5	.	TGTGCCAGCAGCCGTTATGGACGGGTTCAAGAGACCCAGTACTTC	CASSRYGRVQETQYF
.	TRBV5-1	TRBJ2-1	many	TGCGCCAGCAGCTCCAGCGGGACAAGCTACAATGAGCAGTTCTTC	CASSSSGTSYNEQFF
.	TRBV7-6	TRBJ1-2	many	TGTGCCAGCAGCTTATATTTTTCAGGGTTATACTATGGCTACACCTTC	CASSLYFSGLYYGYTF
.	TRBV12-3/TRBV12-4	TRBJ2-1	many	TGTGCCAGCAGTTTCGTCAGAGGACACTCCTACAATGAGCAGTTCTTC	CASSFVRGHSYNEQFF